Sequencing of this T cell receptor (beta chain) was carried out in a study of blood T cells in healthy people across ages. Staff drew around 10 milliliters of peripheral blood from each donor. PCR was performed a second time for about 7 to 11 cycles using a sample-barcoded 5' primer and a J-beta primer mix. TCRdb processed the 5' RACE reads anew with MiXCR; each CDR3 protein has one entry. The repertoire includes approximately 320,000 distinct CDR3 sequences, 27% of them detected once, and approximately 29% sits in the top ten. Remarks on this clonotype: Its antigen remains unidentified.

The study's findings and limits: Fewer expanded clones and more diversity marked long-lived versus aged donors. Unsorted PBMC input precluded a conclusive naive versus antigen-experienced comparison.

The CDR3 totals 14 residues. Germline CDR1 SGHDT, CDR2 YYEEEE. This sequence originates from a woman between 65 and 79 years old in good health. Material: blood. V is TRBV5-6 and J is TRBJ2-5; 7 bases agree with TRBD2. The J call could be wrong; TRBJ2-1 is a better fit for the DNA end. CDR3 sequence (DNA): TGTGCCAGCAGCTTGGGTAATGGGGGGGATGGGCAGTTCTTC. Amino acid sequence: CASSLGNGGDGQFF.